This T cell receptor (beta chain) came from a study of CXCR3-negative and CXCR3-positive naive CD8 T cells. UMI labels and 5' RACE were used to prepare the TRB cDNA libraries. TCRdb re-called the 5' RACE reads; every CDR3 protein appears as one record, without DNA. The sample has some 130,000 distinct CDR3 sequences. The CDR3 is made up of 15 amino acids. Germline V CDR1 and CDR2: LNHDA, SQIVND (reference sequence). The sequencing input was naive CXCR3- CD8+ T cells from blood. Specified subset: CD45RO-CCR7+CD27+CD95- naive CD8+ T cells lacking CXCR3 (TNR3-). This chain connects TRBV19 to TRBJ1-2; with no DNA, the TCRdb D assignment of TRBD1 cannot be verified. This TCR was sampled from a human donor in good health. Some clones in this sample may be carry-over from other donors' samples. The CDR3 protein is CASSMATATGDGYTF. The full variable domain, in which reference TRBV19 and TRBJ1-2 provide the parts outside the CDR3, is DGGITQSPKYLFRKEGQNVTLSCEQNLNHDAMYWYRQDPGQGLRLIYYSQIVNDFQKGDIAEGYSVSREKKESFPLTVTSAQKNPTAFYLCASSMATATGDGYTFGSGTRLTVV.